This TCR beta chain was documented in a study of shared clonotypes between healthy human individuals. Notes on the study in general: The represented genetic and exposure-history diversity was limited by the small number of donors. A handful of donors showed sharing of approximately 5% of naive CD4 clonotypes.

TCRdb's table, derived via immunoSEQ multiplex PCR, lists solely in-frame clones and lacks some. The sample records 2 million to 3 million clones, over 85% being singletons. Of note for this clone: Antigen: not known.

The V gene lost 8 bases and the J gene lost 4 bases, with 3 bases spanning the gap. The CDR3 has 10 residues. Germline-derived CDR1 and CDR2 are LNHNV and YYDKDF (reference sequence). This TCR was recovered from a man aged 18 to 29 in good health. Some clones in this sample may be carry-over from other donors' samples. Source material: naive CD4+ T cells from PBMCs. Specified subset: CD45RA+ positively selected. The chain recombines TRBV15 with TRBJ1-3; D remains ambiguous. The CDR3 DNA reads TGTGCCACCTCCGGAAACACCATATATTTT. Amino acids: CATSGNTIYF.